The 29 T cell receptor beta chains reported below all come from one sample, sequenced in a study of cytomegalovirus exposure and HLA in healthy donors. The assay was immunoSEQ multiplex PCR, and TCRdb's table has in-frame clones only and misses some. The sample includes fewer than 200,000 clones, 85% to 90% seen only once; the top ten take 4% to 4.5%. The sequenced material came from PBMCs. Receptors were obtained from a man aged 18 to 30 in good health and CMV-seropositive.

This chain joins TRBV19 and TRBJ2-7; D possibly corresponds to TRBD1 (8 bases). Between the trimmed V and J ends, which lost 1 base and 5 bases, there was a span of 15 bases. Germline-derived CDR1 and CDR2 are LNHDA and SQIVND (reference sequence). This CDR3 comprises 15 residues. The CDR3 loop is CASSIGGGQVDEQYF. The CDR3 DNA follows: TGTGCCAGTAGTATAGGGGGGGGACAGGTCGACGAGCAGTACTTC.

The chain links TRBV2 to TRBJ2-7, with D unclear. The CDR3 is 14 residues long. The V and J ends lost 7 bases and 7 bases respectively, with 20 bases between them. Germline lookup yields CDR1 SNHLY and CDR2 FYNNEI. CDR3: CASNYAVVSGEQYF. The CDR3 coding sequence is TGTGCCAGCAACTACGCCGTGGTTTCTGGGGAGCAGTACTTC.

This chain uses TRBV4-2 with TRBJ2-3, with D perhaps TRBD2 (6 bases). There are 16 residues in the CDR3. Germline V CDR1 and CDR2: LGHNA, YNFKEQ. V was clipped by 1 base and J by 3 bases, with 14 bases between them. CDR3 amino acids: CASSQGVAAGTDTQYF. As DNA, the CDR3 is TGTGCCAGCAGCCAAGGCGTAGCGGCGGGGACAGATACGCAGTATTTT.

This clone was seen a handful of times. This rearrangement joins TRBV27 to TRBJ2-7; TRBD1 is a possible D gene (6 bases). Deletions cut 7 bases from V and 3 bases from J, with 13 bases between. The CDR3 has 13 amino acids. The germline V gene has CDR1 MNHEY and CDR2 SMNVEV (reference sequence). The CDR3 here is CASTSHRDYEQYF. In DNA form, the CDR3 reads TGTGCCAGCACATCGCACAGGGACTACGAGCAGTACTTC.

The chain uses TRBV4-2 and TRBJ2-4; the match to TRBD2 covers 7 bases. The CDR3 totals 17 residues. J was trimmed by 1 base and V by 2 bases; bases with no gene match: 8. The germline V gene encodes CDR1 LGHNA and CDR2 YNFKEQ. The CDR3 loop reads CASSQQPASGAKNIQYF. The CDR3, as DNA: TGTGCCAGCAGCCAACAACCGGCTAGCGGTGCCAAAAACATTCAGTACTTC.

The rearrangement uses TRBV6-1 and TRBJ1-1; D is ambiguous. The CDR3 has 13 residues. Trimming took off 0 bases at V and 6 bases at J, with 8 bases between the two ends. Germline assignment: CDR1 MNHNS and CDR2 SASEGT. Here the CDR3 reads CASSEAEAAEAFF. Written as DNA, the CDR3 is TGTGCCAGCAGTGAAGCCGAGGCGGCTGAAGCTTTCTTT.

DNA for the CDR3: TGTGCCAGTAGCCCGAGGACAGGGGGGGTAGCGCCCCAGCATTTT. This encodes CASSPRTGGVAPQHF. The chain couples TRBV19 to TRBJ1-5, with 10 bases matching TRBD1. V trimming: 6 bases; J trimming: 9 bases; junction bases outside the gene matches: 11. This CDR3 region has 15 residues. Germline V gene sequence: CDR1 LNHDA, CDR2 SQIVND (reference sequence).

J is TRBJ1-5 and V is TRBV27; D uncertain. Trimming removed 3 bases at V and 4 bases at J, with 10 bases between. CDR1 is MNHEY and CDR2 is SMNVEV in the germline V gene (reference sequence). CDR3 length: 14 residues. Here the CDR3 reads CASSLAGFNQPQHF. CDR3 in DNA: TGTGCCAGCAGTTTGGCAGGCTTTAATCAGCCCCAGCATTTT.

The V and J genes are TRBV5-3 and TRBJ2-2; 8 nucleotides line up with TRBD1. TRBV5-3 is given ORF status, its function remaining uncertain. The CDR3 length is 14 residues. Unmatched junction bases numbered 6, after V lost 8 bases and J lost 3 bases. CDR3 DNA sequence: TGTGCCAGCAACGACAGGGGTGACACCGGGGAGCTGTTTTTT. Its protein product is CASNDRGDTGELFF.

The rearrangement uses TRBV27 and TRBJ2-7, with TRBD1 identical over 9 bases. Germline V lookup: CDR1 MNHEY, CDR2 SMNVEV (reference sequence). The CDR3 is made up of 14 amino acids. Losses at the gene ends were 0 bases for V and 4 bases for J; bases not matched to a gene: 1. The CDR3 coding sequence is TGTGCCAGCAGTTTATCACAGGGGGCGTACGAGCAGTACTTC. Translating gives CASSLSQGAYEQYF.

V is TRBV5-1 and J is TRBJ2-7, with 12 bases fitting TRBD2. CDR3 length equals 16 residues. In germline, CDR1 is SGHRS, CDR2 YFSETQ. The V gene end was trimmed by 3 bases and the J gene end by 4 bases; junction bases not matched to a gene: 8. In DNA, the CDR3 is TGCGCCAGCAGCTGGCAACCTAGCGGGAGGGCATACGAGCAGTACTTC. Translation: CASSWQPSGRAYEQYF.

The chain is built from TRBV9 and TRBJ2-1, with D tentatively TRBD2 (5 bases). CDR1 SGDLS and CDR2 YYNGEE come from the germline V gene. This CDR3 has 16 residues. The V end was cut by 0 bases, the J end by 7 bases, with 17 bases between. This CDR3 is CASSVGGSVIVNEQFF. Here the CDR3 DNA reads TGTGCCAGCAGCGTAGGAGGTAGCGTCATAGTAAATGAGCAGTTCTTC. Combining the CDR3 with reference TRBV9 and TRBJ2-1 gives the whole variable domain DSGVTQTPKHLITATGQRVTLRCSPRSGDLSVYWYQQSLDQGLQFLIQYYNGEERAKGNILERFSAQQFPDLHSELNLSSLELGDSALYFCASSVGGSVIVNEQFFGPGTRLTVL.

The chain recombines TRBV18 with TRBJ2-1; 10 bases agree with TRBD2. The V segment lost 2 bases and the J segment 1 base; nucleotides outside the gene matches: 5. This CDR3 region has 17 residues. Germline CDR1 and CDR2: KGHSH and LQKENI. The CDR3 nucleotides are TGTGCCAGCTCACCAACGCTAGCGGGAGTTTCCTACAATGAGCAGTTCTTC. Amino acids: CASSPTLAGVSYNEQFF.

The chain joins TRBV7-9 to TRBJ2-7; 7 bases are shared with TRBD2. The CDR3 totals 13 residues. Germline CDR1 is SEHNR and CDR2 is FQNEAQ (reference sequence). V gave up 5 bases and J gave up 5 bases; unmatched junction bases: 6. The chain's CDR3 is CASSPVAGHEQYF. CDR3 coding DNA: TGTGCCAGCAGCCCGGTAGCGGGTCACGAGCAGTACTTC.

The chain has TRBV5-1 and TRBJ2-1; D might be TRBD2 (5 bases). The CDR3 has 17 residues. V was cut by 0 bases and J by 0 bases, with 13 bases left in between. Per germline, CDR1 SGHRS and CDR2 YFSETQ. CDR3 sequence (DNA): TGCGCCAGCAGCTTGGAAGGGCGGGCGAGCTCCTACAATGAGCAGTTCTTC. Translation gives CASSLEGRASSYNEQFF. Full variable domain (outside the CDR3, taken from reference TRBV5-1 and TRBJ2-1): KAGVTQTPRYLIKTRGQQVTLSCSPISGHRSVSWYQQTPGQGLQFLFEYFSETQRNKGNFPGRFSGRQFSNSRSEMNVSTLELGDSALYLCASSLEGRASSYNEQFFGPGTRLTVL.

The chain couples TRBV7-2 to TRBJ1-2; 9 positions agree with TRBD1. The germline CDR1 and CDR2 sequences are SGHTA and FQGNSA. The CDR3 extends over 15 amino acids. V lost 6 bases to trimming and J lost 5 bases; unmatched junction nucleotides: 10. The CDR3 bases are TGTGCCAGCAGAGGATGGACAGGGGTAGAATATGGCTACACCTTC. The encoded protein is CASRGWTGVEYGYTF. The whole variable domain, remainder taken from reference TRBV7-2 and TRBJ1-2, is GAGVSQSPSNKVTEKGKDVELRCDPISGHTALYWYRQSLGQGLEFLIYFQGNSAPDKSGLPSDRFSAERTGGSVSTLTIQRTQQEDSAVYLCASRGWTGVEYGYTFGSGTRLTVV.

The V gene is TRBV11-2, the J gene TRBJ2-7; 7 bases are a match to TRBD2. CDR3 length equals 14 residues. V lost 8 bases and J lost 6; bases outside the gene matches: 13. Germline CDR1 is SGHAT and CDR2 is FQNNGV. DNA of the CDR3: TGTGCCAGCTCTAAAGCGGGACTTACAAGCGAGCAGTACTTC. Its translation: CASSKAGLTSEQYF.

V and J are TRBV4-1 and TRBJ2-5; TRBD2 is a possible D gene (6 bases). The CDR3 consists of 16 residues. Trimming left V 2 bases short and J 3 bases short, with 16 bases between. The germline gives CDR1 MGHRA, CDR2 YSYEKL. CDR3 DNA sequence: TGCGCCAGCAGCCAAAAACGTCCGGGACTTAAAGAGACCCAGTACTTC. Translated, it gives CASSQKRPGLKETQYF.

The V call is TRBV9, the J call TRBJ2-7, with D possibly being TRBD2 (5 bases). The CDR3 totals 16 residues. Trimming pared 0 bases from V and 0 bases from J, leaving 13 bases between. The germline V gene has CDR1 SGDLS and CDR2 YYNGEE. CDR3 amino acids: CASSVVDSKHSYEQYF. CDR3 DNA sequence: TGTGCCAGCAGCGTAGTGGACTCGAAGCACTCCTACGAGCAGTACTTC.

On this clone: The germline gene is not matched at one end of the junction; a read error may be the cause. The chain combines TRBV7-7 with TRBJ2-4; 8 bases are a match to TRBD2. The CDR3 totals 16 residues. CDR1 SSHAT and CDR2 FNYEAQ come from the germline V gene (reference sequence). Here the CDR3 DNA reads TGTGCTAGCAGCCAAAGCGAGTCGGGAGGGTTAAACATTCAGTACTTC. Translated: CASSQSESGGLNIQYF.

The table lists this clone with a count of one. This chain joins TRBV27 and TRBJ2-7; the match to TRBD1 covers 9 bases. The V gene end was trimmed by 2 bases and the J gene end by 3 bases; junction bases not matched to a gene: 5. Germline V gene lookup returns CDR1 MNHEY and CDR2 SMNVEV (reference sequence). The CDR3 has 15 residues. CDR3 DNA sequence: TGTGCCAGCAGTTTACCCGGGACAGGGTTCTACGAGCAGTACTTC. It encodes CASSLPGTGFYEQYF.

The chain uses TRBV28 and TRBJ2-7, with D perhaps matching TRBD2 (5 bases). Germline V gene lookup returns CDR1 MDHEN and CDR2 SYDVKM. The ends were cut back, 3 bases at V and 2 bases at J, with 8 bases in the middle. The CDR3 is 13 amino acids. The CDR3 nucleotides are TGTGCCAGCAGTTTTCGAGGGACCTACGAGCAGTACTTC. Residues: CASSFRGTYEQYF.

The V and J genes are TRBV7-9 and TRBJ2-7; 7 nucleotides agree with TRBD1. With V trimmed by 5 bases and J by 6 bases, 4 bases remained unmatched. This CDR3 contains 12 residues. CDR1 is SEHNR and CDR2 is FQNEAQ in the germline V gene (reference sequence). The CDR3 nucleotides read TGTGCCAGCAGCCCGACAGGGTCCGAGCAGTACTTC. Translation: CASSPTGSEQYF.

V usage is TRBV4-1 and J usage is TRBJ2-1, with 11 bases identical to TRBD2. The CDR3 length is 16 residues. Trimming cost V 0 bases and J 6 bases; bases outside gene matches: 4. Germline V lookup: CDR1 MGHRA, CDR2 YSYEKL. CDR3: CASSQDFSGRANEQFF. DNA of the CDR3: TGCGCCAGCAGCCAAGATTTTAGCGGGAGGGCCAATGAGCAGTTCTTC.

This clone was recorded only once. The chain carries TRBV6-1 and TRBJ2-7; 8 bases align to TRBD1. After removal of 3 bases from V and 3 bases from J, the junction contained 4 bases not matched to a gene. The CDR3 has 14 amino acids. Looked up from germline, CDR1 is MNHNS and CDR2 is SASEGT. The DNA of the CDR3 is TGTGCCAGCAGTGACATGGGGACAGGCTACGAGCAGTACTTC. Translating gives CASSDMGTGYEQYF.

J is TRBJ2-7 and V is TRBV27; 12 bases are a match to TRBD2. CDR1 and CDR2 (germline): MNHEY, SMNVEV (reference sequence). There are 14 residues in the CDR3. Trimming removed 5 bases from V and 2 bases from J; junction bases left unmatched: 1. In DNA form, the CDR3 reads TGTGCCAGCAGTAGACTAGCGGGAGCCTACGAGCAGTACTTC. Translating it yields CASSRLAGAYEQYF.

This sequence joins TRBV11-3 and TRBJ2-7, with 10 bases identical to TRBD2. CDR1 is SGHNT, CDR2 YENEEA, per germline. There are 14 residues in the CDR3. The trim removed 5 bases at V and 4 bases at J, leaving 5 bases unmatched. CDR3 coding DNA: TGTGCCAGCAGCCCCCGGACTAGCGGATACGAGCAGTACTTC. As protein: CASSPRTSGYEQYF.

The chain carries TRBV6-1 and TRBJ2-7, with TRBD2 identical over 9 bases. CDR3 length: 15 amino acids. The V gene's germline CDR1 is MNHNS and CDR2 SASEGT. The V segment lost 4 bases and the J segment 5 bases; nucleotides outside the gene matches: 9. CDR3 sequence reads: CASSVRREGPHEQYF. In nucleotides, the CDR3 is TGTGCCAGCAGTGTTAGGCGGGAGGGCCCCCACGAGCAGTACTTC.

The rearrangement joins TRBV10-3 to TRBJ2-7, with TRBD2 matching over 7 bases. This CDR3 has 13 residues. Germline V gene data show CDR1 as ENHRY and CDR2 as SYGVKD. J lost 0 bases, V lost 10 bases, and 6 bases had no gene match. This chain's CDR3 is CATEAGSSYEQYF. The CDR3 DNA follows: TGTGCCACAGAAGCGGGGAGCTCCTACGAGCAGTACTTC.